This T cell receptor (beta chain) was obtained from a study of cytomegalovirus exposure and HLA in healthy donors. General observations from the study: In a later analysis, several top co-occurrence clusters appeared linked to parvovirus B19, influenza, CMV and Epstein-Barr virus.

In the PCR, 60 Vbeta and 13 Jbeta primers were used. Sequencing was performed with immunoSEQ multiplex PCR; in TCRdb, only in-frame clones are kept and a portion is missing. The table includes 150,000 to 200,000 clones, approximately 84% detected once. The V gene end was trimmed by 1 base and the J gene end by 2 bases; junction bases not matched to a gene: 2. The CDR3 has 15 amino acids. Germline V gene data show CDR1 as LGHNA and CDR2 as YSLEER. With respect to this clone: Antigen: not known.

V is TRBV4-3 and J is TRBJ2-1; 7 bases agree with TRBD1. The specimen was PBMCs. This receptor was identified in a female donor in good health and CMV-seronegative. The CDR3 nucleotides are TGCGCCAGCAGCCAAGGGACAGGCCCCTACAATGAGCAGTTCTTC. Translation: CASSQGTGPYNEQFF.